This T cell receptor (beta chain) derives from a study of PD-L1 blockade in urothelial cancer. Across the whole study: Blood drawn 3 weeks (second dose) and 6 weeks after treatment start was analyzed. Reported median T cell count for blood samples was approximately 140,000.

V dropped 3 bases and J dropped 2 bases, with 10 bases sitting between them. CDR1 and CDR2 from the germline V gene are GTSNPN and SVGIG (reference sequence). This CDR3 is 14 amino acids long. This clone qualifies as medium-sized. Every patient provided from 1 to 8 samples, collected pretreatment and on-treatment. The table came from immunoSEQ multiplex PCR; TCRdb's copy has only in-frame clones and leaves some out. The sample lists 25,000 to 30,000 clones, around 90% occurring once. This TCR derives from a middle-aged man with urothelial cancer. The genes are TRBV30 and TRBJ1-4, with D perhaps TRBD1 (5 bases). The sequences come from PBMCs, collected around atezolizumab (anti-PD-L1) treatment. Here the CDR3 reads CAWSQGGTNEKLFF. The CDR3 bases are TGTGCCTGGAGCCAGGGTGGGACTAATGAAAAACTGTTTTTT.